This T cell receptor (beta chain) was identified during a study of T cells after yellow fever vaccination. In the study overall: With SMART-Seq v4 Ultra Low Input, the fractions containing low cell numbers were prepared.

MiXCR was run by TCRdb on the 5' RACE reads, yielding one entry per CDR3 protein. Of 300,000 or so distinct CDR3 sequences in the sample, around 6.8% were seen once. The length of the CDR3 is 18 residues. Trimming removed 11 bases from V and 0 bases from J, with 27 bases in between. The source of this sequence is a man aged 18-30 years who received the YFV17D yellow fever vaccine. The sample was PBMCs, taken about 49 days after the first yellow fever vaccination. V and J are TRBV12-3 or TRBV12-4 and TRBJ2-3, with no clear D. The CDR3 sequence is CAFSLRRSDYTSTDTQYF. The CDR3 coding sequence is TGTGCCTTCAGTTTACGCCGCTCGGATTACACTAGCACAGATACGCAGTATTTT.